The 22 T cell receptor beta chains below come from one sample, sequenced in a study of neurological immune-mediated disorders. TCRdb ran MiXCR on the 5' RACE reads and lists one entry per CDR3 protein. Among roughly 52,000 distinct CDR3 sequences, just under 4% were seen once, and the ten largest hold 1.9%. The sample taken for sequencing was CD4+ T cells from blood. The receptors were gathered from a woman aged 40 to 50 with multiple sclerosis.

Ten or more counts support this clonotype. The J gene is TRBJ1-5, the V gene TRBV20-1; D is perhaps TRBD1 (6 bases). Trimming took off 6 bases at V and 6 bases at J, with 15 bases between the two ends. Per germline, CDR1 DFQATT and CDR2 SNEGSKA (reference sequence). The CDR3 has 13 amino acids. CDR3 loop: CSASGVGGQPQHF. DNA for the CDR3: TGCAGTGCCTCAGGGGTTGGGGGTCAGCCCCAGCATTTT.

The V call is TRBV5-1, the J call TRBJ2-2; TRBD1 matches at 7 bases. Germline V gene sequence: CDR1 SGHRS, CDR2 YFSETQ. V lost 7 bases to trimming and J lost 1 base; unmatched junction nucleotides: 4. This CDR3 is built from 14 residues. The CDR3 is CASLRTGNTGELFF. The CDR3, as DNA: TGCGCCAGCTTGAGGACAGGGAACACCGGGGAGCTGTTTTTT.

Ten or more counts support this clonotype. This chain connects TRBV12-3 or TRBV12-4 to TRBJ1-1, with 8 bases lining up with TRBD1. This CDR3 has 14 residues. After removal of 6 bases from V and 4 bases from J, the junction contained 7 bases not matched to a gene. In nucleotides, the CDR3 is TGTGCCAGCAGAACGAACACAGGGGGCACTGAAGCTTTCTTT. Its protein product is CASRTNTGGTEAFF.

This clonotype has at least ten counts. This chain links TRBV4-2 with TRBJ2-7; D gene unclear. CDR3 length equals 13 residues. Trimming took 3 bases from V and 3 from J, leaving 9 bases between them. Looked up from germline, CDR1 is LGHNA and CDR2 is YNFKEQ. The CDR3, as DNA: TGTGCCAGCAGCCAGGACCTGGGCTACGAGCAGTACTTC. This gives the protein CASSQDLGYEQYF.

This clonotype has ten or more counts. The chain employs TRBV7-2 and TRBJ2-7, with 8 bases lining up with TRBD2. The CDR3 sequence is 16 residues long. Germline V CDR1 and CDR2: SGHTA, FQGNSA. J lost 2 bases, V lost 5 bases, and 11 bases had no gene match. CDR3: CASSLRAGGRTYEQYF. The CDR3 coding sequence is TGTGCCAGCAGCCTGCGTGCGGGGGGCCGAACCTACGAGCAGTACTTC.

This clonotype was seen ten or more times. The chain recombines TRBV20-1 with TRBJ1-2; TRBD1 matches 7 bases. CDR1 is DFQATT and CDR2 is SNEGSKA in the germline V gene (reference sequence). The CDR3 is made up of 12 amino acids. J was trimmed by 4 bases and V by 2 bases; bases with no gene match: 1. For the CDR3, the DNA is TGCAGTGCTAGAACAGGGGCCTATGGCTACACCTTC. It translates to CSARTGAYGYTF.

This clonotype is medium-sized in the sample. V usage is TRBV5-1 and J usage is TRBJ1-1; TRBD1 matches at 11 bases. The CDR3 contains 15 residues. The J segment lost 8 bases and the V segment lost 5 bases, leaving 11 bases of the junction unmatched. Germline CDR1 and CDR2: SGHRS and YFSETQ. The CDR3, as DNA: TGCGCCAGCAGTCGGACAGGGGGCCGGTGGTCCGAAGCTTTCTTT. Amino acids: CASSRTGGRWSEAFF. Full variable domain (missing parts from reference TRBV5-1 and TRBJ1-1): KAGVTQTPRYLIKTRGQQVTLSCSPISGHRSVSWYQQTPGQGLQFLFEYFSETQRNKGNFPGRFSGRQFSNSRSEMNVSTLELGDSALYLCASSRTGGRWSEAFFGQGTRLTVV.

There are many counts of this clonotype. The chain carries TRBV12-3 or TRBV12-4 and TRBJ2-3; D might be TRBD1 or TRBD2, each matching 5 bases. Trimming cost V 3 bases and J 0 bases, with 13 bases left between them. The CDR3 is made up of 16 amino acids. The CDR3 DNA reads as TGTGCCAGCAGTTTTTGGGGGAGTACGAGCACAGATACGCAGTATTTT. This translates into CASSFWGSTSTDTQYF.

Ten or more counts support this clonotype. The V call is TRBV11-2, the J call TRBJ2-7; D is uncertain. V was shortened by 5 bases and J by 2 bases, with 7 bases between the two germline ends. The CDR3 sequence is 12 residues long. The V gene's germline CDR1 is SGHAT and CDR2 FQNNGV. The CDR3 coding sequence is TGTGCCAGCAGCCAAAATACCTACGAGCAGTACTTC. Amino acids: CASSQNTYEQYF.

This clonotype has a count of ten or more. The chain has TRBV7-9 and TRBJ2-5; possibly TRBD1 for D (5 bases). The V end lost 4 bases, the J end lost 3 bases, and 12 bases lay between the germline ends. The germline CDR1 and CDR2 sequences are SEHNR and FQNEAQ (reference sequence). This CDR3 comprises 14 residues. The DNA for the CDR3 is TGTGCCAGCAGCTCCCTTTCAGGGAAAGAGACCCAGTACTTC. Translated: CASSSLSGKETQYF.

This clonotype was counted ten times or more. The rearrangement links TRBV9 to TRBJ2-1, with D perhaps TRBD2 (5 bases). The V gene lost 4 bases and the J gene lost 0 bases, with 11 bases spanning the gap. This CDR3 region has 15 residues. From germline, CDR1 is SGDLS and CDR2 YYNGEE. CDR3 DNA sequence: TGTGCCAGCAGCCCGTGGGAGTCCTCCTACAATGAGCAGTTCTTC. As protein: CASSPWESSYNEQFF.

This clonotype was seen repeatedly, ten times or more. The V and J genes are TRBV29-1 and TRBJ1-1; perhaps TRBD1 as D (5 bases). Trimming cost V 0 bases and J 5 bases, with 16 bases left between them. CDR1 is SQVTM, CDR2 ANQGSEA, per germline. This CDR3 comprises 15 residues. CDR3 bases: TGCAGCGTTGAAGATCTTTTGTCGGGGGAAACTGAAGCTTTCTTT. This encodes CSVEDLLSGETEAFF.

This clonotype was counted ten times or more. This chain uses TRBV5-1 with TRBJ2-1; D may correspond to TRBD1 or TRBD2 (5 bases each). This CDR3 has 16 residues. Germline CDR1 and CDR2: SGHRS and YFSETQ. V was clipped by 3 bases and J by 0 bases, with 13 bases between them. The CDR3 region has the DNA TGCGCCAGCAGCTGGGACCCCATCAGCTCCTACAATGAGCAGTTCTTC. It codes for CASSWDPISSYNEQFF.

J is TRBJ2-3 and V is TRBV7-6; D gene unclear. CDR1 and CDR2 from the germline V gene are SGHVS and FNYEAQ. This CDR3 has 15 residues. The V end was cut by 4 bases, the J end by 0 bases, with 11 bases between. The CDR3 reads CASSSLRGSTDTQYF. The DNA of the CDR3 is TGTGCCAGCAGCTCTCTCCGAGGTAGCACAGATACGCAGTATTTT.

In this sample, this clonotype turned up many times. The chain has TRBV5-1 and TRBJ2-5; D is perhaps TRBD2 (6 bases). The CDR3 is 16 amino acids. Per the germline V gene, CDR1 is SGHRS and CDR2 is YFSETQ. V was shortened by 1 base and J by 4 bases, with 17 bases between the two germline ends. The CDR3 reads CASSLISGKGLETQYF. Written as DNA, the CDR3 is TGCGCCAGCAGCTTGATTAGCGGTAAAGGATTAGAGACCCAGTACTTC.

This clonotype showed up many times. CDR3 sequence reads: CASSDVGMPSNSPLHF. The CDR3, as DNA: TGTGCCAGCAGTGATGTTGGCATGCCCTCTAATTCACCCCTCCACTTT. The chain employs TRBV2 and TRBJ1-6; unclear D gene. This CDR3 has 16 residues. Trimming took off 3 bases at V and 6 bases at J, with 15 bases between the two ends. Germline assignment: CDR1 SNHLY and CDR2 FYNNEI.

This clonotype came up many times. The genes are TRBV27 and TRBJ1-5, with a tentative D call TRBD1 (6 bases). The ends were cut back, 5 bases at V and 11 bases at J, with 19 bases in the middle. In germline, CDR1 is MNHEY, CDR2 SMNVEV (reference sequence). The CDR3 extends over 14 amino acids. This CDR3 is CASSRTGTTRAQHF. The CDR3 DNA is TGTGCCAGCAGTAGAACCGGGACAACCAGGGCCCAGCATTTT.

Many counts were recorded for this clonotype. The gene calls are TRBV5-1 and TRBJ1-5, with TRBD1 identical over 7 bases. Trimming removed 4 bases from V and 7 bases from J; junction bases left unmatched: 14. Germline V gene sequence: CDR1 SGHRS, CDR2 YFSETQ. CDR3 length: 16 amino acids. The DNA for the CDR3 is TGCGCCAGCAGCCCAGGGGGGGACACGAGGGGCCAGCCCCAGCATTTT. This translates into CASSPGGDTRGQPQHF.

CDR3 bases: TGTGCCAGCAGTTACTTGTTTGCTGTGGACGGAGACACAGATACGCAGTATTTT. Translated, it gives CASSYLFAVDGDTDTQYF. V gene TRBV6-5 combines with J gene TRBJ2-3; D gene ambiguous. The CDR3 is 18 residues long. Trimming removed 1 base from V and 2 bases from J, with 19 bases in between. CDR1 MNHEY and CDR2 SVGAGI come from the germline V gene.

This clonotype was counted many times. This chain connects TRBV7-3 to TRBJ1-6; TRBD1 agrees at 9 bases. V gave up 3 bases and J gave up 5 bases; unmatched junction bases: 2. CDR3 size: 15 residues. CDR1 SGHTA and CDR2 FQGTGA come from the germline V gene. This CDR3 reads CASSFNRGHNSPLHF. CDR3 bases: TGTGCCAGCAGCTTTAACAGGGGGCATAATTCACCCCTCCACTTT.

J is TRBJ2-7 and V is TRBV18; D possibly corresponds to TRBD2 (6 bases). The CDR3 has 15 amino acids. The germline V and J ends were trimmed by 6 bases and 4 bases, with 19 bases remaining between them. Germline V gene sequence: CDR1 KGHSH, CDR2 LQKENI. CDR3 DNA sequence: TGTGCCAGCTCCCCCCGGGTGGGGGGACGGTACGAGCAGTACTTC. Protein product: CASSPRVGGRYEQYF. Using reference TRBV18 and TRBJ2-7 for the parts outside the CDR3, the full variable domain is NAGVMQNPRHLVRRRGQEARLRCSPMKGHSHVYWYRQLPEEGLKFMVYLQKENIIDESGMPKERFSAEFPKEGPSILRIQQVVRGDSAAYFCASSPRVGGRYEQYFGPGTRLTVT.

This clonotype was detected many times. This rearrangement joins TRBV7-2 to TRBJ1-2; 12 bases map to TRBD1. Germline V CDR1 and CDR2: SGHTA, FQGNSA. Losses at the gene ends were 4 bases for V and 7 bases for J; bases not matched to a gene: 4. This CDR3 region has 14 residues. CDR3 sequence reads: CASSWGQGASGYTF. CDR3 sequence (DNA): TGTGCCAGCAGCTGGGGACAGGGGGCGTCTGGCTACACCTTC.